Below, 21 T cell receptor beta chains from the same sample are listed, as sequenced in a study of cytomegalovirus exposure and HLA in healthy donors. The assay was immunoSEQ multiplex PCR, and TCRdb's table has in-frame clones only and misses some. The data contain fewer than 150,000 clones, around 87% of them singletons. The sequenced material came from PBMCs. Receptors were obtained from a man aged 18 to 35 in good health and CMV-seropositive.

This CDR3 reads CSVVPDRGPGNTIYF. The CDR3 coding sequence is TGCAGCGTTGTCCCGGACAGGGGGCCTGGAAACACCATATATTTT. J is TRBJ1-3 and V is TRBV29-1, with TRBD1 matching 11 bases. The CDR3 has 15 residues. Looked up from germline, CDR1 is SQVTM and CDR2 is ANQGSEA. The V and J ends lost 4 bases and 2 bases, in that order; junction bases with no gene match: 4.

This rearrangement joins TRBV27 to TRBJ2-3, with 9 bases lining up with TRBD2. J lost 4 bases, V lost 0 bases, and 14 bases had no gene match. This CDR3 spans 19 amino acids. Germline CDR1 MNHEY, CDR2 SMNVEV (reference sequence). The CDR3 nucleotides read TGTGCCAGCAGTTTATCTAGCGGGAGTCCGCCCCCCCCCTCAGATACGCAGTATTTT. Translating gives CASSLSSGSPPPPSDTQYF.

The CDR3 DNA reads TGTGCCAGCAGCTTATATCCATCAGGGGTTGAGGTATTCTACGAGCAGTACTTC. This sequence encodes CASSLYPSGVEVFYEQYF. The chain joins TRBV11-2 to TRBJ2-7, with D possibly being TRBD1 (6 bases). The CDR3 spans 18 residues. Germline V gene lookup returns CDR1 SGHAT and CDR2 FQNNGV. Between the trimmed V and J ends, which lost 2 bases and 3 bases, there was a span of 23 bases.

The chain links TRBV30 to TRBJ2-1; 7 nucleotides agree with TRBD1. J lost 12 bases, V lost 0 bases, and 5 bases had no gene match. CDR1 GTSNPN and CDR2 SVGIG come from the germline V gene (reference sequence). The CDR3 contains 12 residues. The CDR3 here is CAWSVGHRGQFF. In nucleotides, the CDR3 is TGTGCCTGGAGTGTGGGGCACAGGGGGCAGTTCTTC.

The gene calls are TRBV21-1 and TRBJ2-5; no check of the table's D call, TRBD2, against the DNA was made. TRBV21-1 is described as a pseudogene. This CDR3 is built from 14 residues. The CDR3 sequence is CASSKERQEETQYF. CDR3 DNA sequence: TGTGCCAGCAGCAAAGAGCGGCAGGAAGAGACCCAGTACTTC.

The gene calls are TRBV9 and TRBJ1-1; unclear D gene. V lost 0 bases, J lost 5 bases, and 8 bases lay in between. Germline V gene lookup returns CDR1 SGDLS and CDR2 YYNGEE. CDR3 size: 13 residues. The CDR3 DNA is TGTGCCAGCAGCGTAGGGACGGGGACTGAAGCTTTCTTT. Its translation is CASSVGTGTEAFF.

The CDR3 sequence: CASSFRGLLSSYNEQFF. The CDR3 region has the DNA TGTGCCAGCAGTTTCCGAGGACTTCTCAGCTCCTACAATGAGCAGTTCTTC. This chain links TRBV27 with TRBJ2-1; maybe TRBD2 (5 bases). The CDR3 is 17 residues long. Trimming removed 3 bases at V and 0 bases at J, with 15 bases between. Germline V gives CDR1 MNHEY, CDR2 SMNVEV (reference sequence).

In its sample, this clone was seen once. The genes are TRBV10-3 and TRBJ1-1; 11 bases are a match to TRBD1. Germline V CDR1 and CDR2: ENHRY, SYGVKD. V gave up 6 bases and J gave up 5 bases; unmatched junction bases: 11. CDR3 length: 16 residues. The CDR3 nucleotides read TGTGCCATCAGCAAGACCGGGACAGGGGGAAAAACTGAAGCTTTCTTT. The encoded protein is CAISKTGTGGKTEAFF.

This chain uses TRBV15 with TRBJ2-7; TRBD2 matches at 12 bases. Germline assignment: CDR1 LNHNV and CDR2 YYDKDF (reference sequence). This CDR3 has 19 residues. Unmatched junction bases numbered 17, after V lost 4 bases and J lost 4 bases. The CDR3 sequence is CATSTRPFRTSGVLYEQYF. The CDR3 DNA is TGTGCCACCAGCACACGCCCGTTCCGGACTAGCGGGGTCCTTTACGAGCAGTACTTC.

The chain links TRBV18 to TRBJ1-1, with D maybe TRBD1 (5 bases). Looked up from germline, CDR1 is KGHSH and CDR2 is LQKENI. This CDR3 contains 15 residues. Trimming removed 0 bases at V and 6 bases at J, with 14 bases between. In DNA, the CDR3 is TGTGCCAGCTCACCACCGTCTAAGGGGTTGGCTGAAGCTTTCTTT. Protein product: CASSPPSKGLAEAFF. Complete variable domain (other parts from reference TRBV18 and TRBJ1-1): NAGVMQNPRHLVRRRGQEARLRCSPMKGHSHVYWYRQLPEEGLKFMVYLQKENIIDESGMPKERFSAEFPKEGPSILRIQQVVRGDSAAYFCASSPPSKGLAEAFFGQGTRLTVV.

V is TRBV27 and J is TRBJ2-3, with no clear D. The V end lost 7 bases, the J end lost 2 bases, and 13 bases lay between the germline ends. The germline gives CDR1 MNHEY, CDR2 SMNVEV (reference sequence). The CDR3 contains 14 residues. The CDR3 region is CASTPAAFTDTQYF. For the CDR3, the DNA is TGTGCCAGCACCCCTGCAGCGTTCACAGATACGCAGTATTTT.

The chain links TRBV2 to TRBJ1-2; D not resolved. Germline V gene lookup returns CDR1 SNHLY and CDR2 FYNNEI. The CDR3 loop spans 13 amino acids. Deletions cut 7 bases from V and 2 bases from J, with 11 bases between. The CDR3 nucleotides are TGTGCCAGCACCCCAGGCTCGAACTATGGCTACACCTTC. Its translation: CASTPGSNYGYTF. The complete variable domain, with remaining parts taken from reference TRBV2 and TRBJ1-2, reads EPEVTQTPSHQVTQMGQEVILRCVPISNHLYFYWYRQILGQKVEFLVSFYNNEISEKSEIFDDQFSVERPDGSNFTLKIRSTKLEDSAMYFCASTPGSNYGYTFGSGTRLTVV.

This rearrangement joins TRBV11-2 to TRBJ2-7, with D unclear. CDR3 length: 16 amino acids. The V gene's germline CDR1 is SGHAT and CDR2 FQNNGV. V lost 5 bases to trimming and J lost 0 bases, with 17 bases between them. CDR3 sequence reads: CASSVSSSGRSYEQYF. As DNA, the CDR3 is TGTGCCAGCAGCGTTAGTTCTTCGGGTCGCTCCTACGAGCAGTACTTC.

The chain couples TRBV7-9 to TRBJ2-7; TRBD1 agrees at 9 bases. CDR1 is SEHNR and CDR2 is FQNEAQ in the germline V gene (reference sequence). V trimming: 6 bases; J trimming: 4 bases; junction bases outside the gene matches: 10. There are 15 residues in the CDR3. CDR3 nucleotide sequence: TGTGCCAGCAGTTCTGCTCTGGACAGGGGTTACGAGCAGTACTTC. Its translation: CASSSALDRGYEQYF. The full variable domain, rest sourced from reference TRBV7-9 and TRBJ2-7, is DTGVSQNPRHKITKRGQNVTFRCDPISEHNRLYWYRQTLGQGPEFLTYFQNEAQLEKSRLLSDRFSAERPKGSFSTLEIQRTEQGDSAMYLCASSSALDRGYEQYFGPGTRLTVT.

V and J are TRBV4-1 and TRBJ2-1, with TRBD2 identical over 7 bases. Germline V lookup: CDR1 MGHRA, CDR2 YSYEKL. CDR3 size: 15 residues. The ends lost 1 base at V and 8 bases at J; junction bases unmatched: 8. Written as DNA, the CDR3 is TGCGCCAGCAGCCAAGTAAGCGGGGAGGAGGATGAGCAGTTCTTC. It specifies CASSQVSGEEDEQFF.

This sequence joins TRBV7-2 and TRBJ2-3; 8 nucleotides align to TRBD1. CDR3 length: 15 residues. Germline V CDR1 and CDR2: SGHTA, FQGNSA. V shed 7 bases, J shed 3 bases, and the junction held 9 bases outside the gene matches. The CDR3: CASNYRGVRTDTQYF. CDR3 nucleotide sequence: TGTGCCAGCAACTACAGGGGGGTAAGAACAGATACGCAGTATTTT.

The chain uses TRBV5-4 and TRBJ2-5; possible D gene TRBD2, 5 bases. This CDR3 is built from 13 residues. Trimming removed 4 bases at V and 5 bases at J, with 12 bases between. Germline V gives CDR1 SGHNT, CDR2 YYREEE (reference sequence). The CDR3 here is CASSPRTVETQYF. CDR3 sequence (DNA): TGTGCCAGCAGCCCTCGGACTGTGGAGACCCAGTACTTC.

CDR3 in amino acids: CSVSTGGRGEAFF. CDR3 nucleotide sequence: TGCAGCGTCTCCACAGGGGGGAGGGGTGAAGCTTTCTTT. This chain joins TRBV29-1 and TRBJ1-1; 8 bases line up with TRBD1. CDR3 length: 13 residues. Germline values: CDR1 SQVTM, CDR2 ANQGSEA. The junction had 10 bases not matched to a gene; V was cut back by 6 bases and J by 7 bases.

This chain uses TRBV28 with TRBJ1-5; a possible D gene is TRBD1 (6 bases). V was shortened by 2 bases and J by 0 bases, with 14 bases between the two germline ends. This CDR3 contains 17 residues. Germline CDR1 and CDR2: MDHEN and SYDVKM. CDR3 protein: CASSLARTANSNQPQHF. CDR3 DNA: TGTGCCAGCAGTTTAGCCCGGACAGCTAATAGCAATCAGCCCCAGCATTTT.

This clone was found a few times. The chain recombines TRBV14 with TRBJ1-2; D ambiguous. This CDR3 has 14 residues. The V and J ends lost 3 bases and 3 bases respectively, with 11 bases between them. Germline V CDR1 and CDR2: SGHDN, FVKESK. CDR3 loop: CASSQGSGYYGYTF. Written as DNA, the CDR3 is TGTGCCAGCAGCCAGGGTTCAGGATACTATGGCTACACCTTC.

The V call is TRBV4-1, the J call TRBJ2-3, with TRBD1 as a possible D gene (6 bases). The CDR3 consists of 15 residues. In germline, CDR1 is MGHRA, CDR2 YSYEKL. The V end was cut by 4 bases, the J end by 7 bases, with 18 bases between. The CDR3 sequence is CASSPQGTGIHTQYF. In nucleotides, the CDR3 is TGCGCCAGCAGCCCACAGGGAACGGGAATTCATACGCAGTATTTT.